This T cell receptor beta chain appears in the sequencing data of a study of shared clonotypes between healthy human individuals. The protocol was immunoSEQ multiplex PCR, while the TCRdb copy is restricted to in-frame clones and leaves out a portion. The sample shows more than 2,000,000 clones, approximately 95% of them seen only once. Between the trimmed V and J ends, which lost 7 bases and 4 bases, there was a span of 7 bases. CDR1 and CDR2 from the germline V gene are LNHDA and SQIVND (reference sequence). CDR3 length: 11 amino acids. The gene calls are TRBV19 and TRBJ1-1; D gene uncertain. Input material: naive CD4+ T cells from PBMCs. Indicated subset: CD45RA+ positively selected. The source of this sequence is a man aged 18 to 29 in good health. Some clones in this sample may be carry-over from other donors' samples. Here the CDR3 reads CASIRVTEAFF. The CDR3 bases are TGTGCCAGTATCCGGGTCACTGAAGCTTTCTTT.